This T cell receptor (beta chain) originates from a study of long-term antiretroviral therapy in people with HIV. Study-level results: Clonotypes expanded prior to ART showed repertoire dominance at all sampled time points.

At the survey level, the v3.0 immunoSEQ assay was run. This table comes from immunoSEQ multiplex PCR, and its TCRdb copy is limited to in-frame clones, with some not included. The sample lists some 23,000 clones, roughly 82% occurring once. To note about this clone: The antigen remains undetermined.

Germline CDR1 SGHVS, CDR2 FQNEAQ. Trimming shortened V by 5 bases and J by 5 bases, and 9 bases separated the two germline ends. The CDR3 has 13 residues. This rearrangement joins TRBV7-8 to TRBJ1-4; D call uncertain. This material consisted of unsorted PBMCs, taken 0.3 years after starting antiretroviral therapy. The sequence was collected from a man aged 50 to 60 with HIV. CDR3 in DNA: TGTGCCAGCAGCCCCGGGGTGAATGAAAAACTGTTTTTT. This codes for CASSPGVNEKLFF.